The TCR beta chain described here comes from a study of blood T cell repertoires in COVID-19. Background on the study: The origin of the acute and convalescent COVID-19 samples was the United States, Italy and Spain. Sources were T cells, B-cell-depleted T cells, or PBMCs; the material itself was cDNA or gDNA.

Authors' processing steps: Nucleated cell number was recorded as an estimate derived from reference gene primer amplification. Only in-frame clones appear in the TCRdb table, and some are missing; sequencing was by immunoSEQ multiplex PCR. V, J and clone size were drawn from that table, and D and trimming were deduced from the DNA. The table records 30,000 to 40,000 clones, 91% of them present only once. Germline CDR1 reads LNHDA; CDR2 reads SQIVND (reference sequence). V lost 4 bases, J lost 8 bases, and 14 bases stayed unmatched. This CDR3 contains 17 residues. The rearrangement joins TRBV19 to TRBJ1-4; 9 nucleotides agree with TRBD1. The source of this sequence is a woman aged 80 or older with acute or convalescent COVID-19. Sequencing input: peripheral blood. The CDR3 DNA is TGTGCCAGTAGTAGAGAGGGGACAGGGTCTTTGTTCGAAAAACTGTTTTTT. This encodes CASSREGTGSLFEKLFF. The full variable domain, rest sourced from reference TRBV19 and TRBJ1-4, is DGGITQSPKYLFRKEGQNVTLSCEQNLNHDAMYWYRQDPGQGLRLIYYSQIVNDFQKGDIAEGYSVSREKKESFPLTVTSAQKNPTAFYLCASSREGTGSLFEKLFFGSGTQLSVL.